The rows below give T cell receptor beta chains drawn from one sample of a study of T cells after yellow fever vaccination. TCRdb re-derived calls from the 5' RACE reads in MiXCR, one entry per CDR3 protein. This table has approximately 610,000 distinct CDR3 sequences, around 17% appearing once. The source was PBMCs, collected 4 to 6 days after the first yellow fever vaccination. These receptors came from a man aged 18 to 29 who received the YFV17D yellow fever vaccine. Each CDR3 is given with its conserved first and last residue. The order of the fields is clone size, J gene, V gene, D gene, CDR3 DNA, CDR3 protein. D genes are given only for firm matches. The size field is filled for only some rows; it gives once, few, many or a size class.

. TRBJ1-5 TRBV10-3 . TGTGCCACCACAGATAGCAATCAGCCCCAGCATTTT CATTDSNQPQHF
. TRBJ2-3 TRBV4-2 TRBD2 TGTGCCAGCAGCCAGAGTAGCGGGGGGGCAGATACGCAGTATTTT CASSQSSGGADTQYF
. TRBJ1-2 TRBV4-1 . TGCGCCAGCAGAACCATGCAGGGCGTATATGGCTACACCTTC CASRTMQGVYGYTF
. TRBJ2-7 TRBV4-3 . TGCGCCAGCAGCCTGGGCGGGACTGGCTCCTACGAGCAGTACTTC CASSLGGTGSYEQYF
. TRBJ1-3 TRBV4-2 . TGTGCCAGCAGCACCGAATCGGCCTCTGGAAACACCACATATTTT CASSTESASGNTTYF
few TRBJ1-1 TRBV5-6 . TGTGCCAGCAGCTTGGTGATTGGGGCGGCTGAAGCTTTCTTT CASSLVIGAAEAFF
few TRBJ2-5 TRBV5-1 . TGCGCCAGCAGATTACAAACGGCCCAAGAGACCCAGTACTTC CASRLQTAQETQYF
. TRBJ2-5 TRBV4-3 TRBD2 TGCGCCAGCAGCCACCTAAGACTAGCGGGGCAAGAGACCCAGTACTTC CASSHLRLAGQETQYF
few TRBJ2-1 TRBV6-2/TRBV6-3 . TGTGCCAGCAGTTACGTGGGAAATAAAGATGAGCAGTTCTTC CASSYVGNKDEQFF
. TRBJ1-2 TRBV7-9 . TGTGCCAGCAGCTTAGATTGGCGGGGCTACACCTTC CASSLDWRGYTF
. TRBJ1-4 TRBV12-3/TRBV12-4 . TGTGCCAGCAGTCTGCCACAGGGCGGTAATGAAAAACTGTTTTTT CASSLPQGGNEKLFF
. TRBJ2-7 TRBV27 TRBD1 TGTGCCAGCAGTGCGGCGGGACAGGCCTACGAGCAGTACTTC CASSAAGQAYEQYF
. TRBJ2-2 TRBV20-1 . TGCAGTGCCTTGGCCTCGAACACCGGGGAGCTGTTTTTT CSALASNTGELFF
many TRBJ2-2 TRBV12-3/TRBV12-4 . TGTGCCAGCAGTTTAGGGCAGGGCGACACCGGGGAGCTGTTTTTT CASSLGQGDTGELFF
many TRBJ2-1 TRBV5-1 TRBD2 TGCGCCAGCAGCTTAGGACTAGCGAGTTGGAATGAGCAGTTCTTC CASSLGLASWNEQFF
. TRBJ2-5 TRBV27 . TGTGCCAGCAGTTTTGTTCCGACGGGGGTGGAGACCCAGTACTTC CASSFVPTGVETQYF
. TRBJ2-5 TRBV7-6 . TGTGCCAGCAGCCCCGAGGGACCGTATAAAGAGACCCAGTACTTC CASSPEGPYKETQYF
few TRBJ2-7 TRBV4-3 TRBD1 TGCGCCAGCAGCCAAGATCCCGGGACAGGATACGAGCAGTACTTC CASSQDPGTGYEQYF
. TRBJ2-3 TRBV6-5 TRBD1 TGTGCCAGCAGTTACAGACCTACAGGGGCAGATACGCAGTATTTT CASSYRPTGADTQYF
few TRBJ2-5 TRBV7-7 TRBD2 TGTGCTAGCAGCTTAGGCCTAGCGGGGACAGAGACCCAGTACTTC CASSLGLAGTETQYF
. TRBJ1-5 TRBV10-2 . TGCGCCACCACCCCGGGAGGGGCATATCAGCCCCAGCATTTT CATTPGGAYQPQHF
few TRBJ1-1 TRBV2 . TGTGCCAGCAGGCCGGGGTGGACTGAAGCTTTCTTT CASRPGWTEAFF
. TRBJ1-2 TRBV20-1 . TGCAGTGCTCCGACGGGTCTGTTCAGCTACACCTTC CSAPTGLFSYTF
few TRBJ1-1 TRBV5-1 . TGCGCCAGCAGCTTCGGTGCCCAACAGGGGAACACTGAAGCTTTCTTT CASSFGAQQGNTEAFF
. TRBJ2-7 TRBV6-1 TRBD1 TGTGCCAGCAGTCCTTGGACAGGGGGCTACGAGCAGTACTTC CASSPWTGGYEQYF
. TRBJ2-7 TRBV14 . TGTGCCAGCAGCCAAGGGCCAGCCTACTCCTACGAGCAGTACTTC CASSQGPAYSYEQYF
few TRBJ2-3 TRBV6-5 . TGTGCCAGCAGTTACTCTGACAGGCGCACAGATACGCAGTATTTT CASSYSDRRTDTQYF
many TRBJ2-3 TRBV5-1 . TGCGCCAGCAGCTTCAGGGGGGAAACTAGCACAGATACGCAGTATTTT CASSFRGETSTDTQYF
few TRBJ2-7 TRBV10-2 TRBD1 TGCGCCAGCAGTGAGTCATACAGGGGGGCTAGCTCCTACGAGCAGTACTTC CASSESYRGASSYEQYF
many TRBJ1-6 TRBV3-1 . TGTGCCAGCAGCCATGGCTGGGGCAGAAATAATTCACCCCTCCACTTT CASSHGWGRNNSPLHF
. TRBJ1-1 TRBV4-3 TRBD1 TGCGCCAGCAGCCCCGGACAGGGGGCAGGAGCTTTCTTT CASSPGQGAGAFF
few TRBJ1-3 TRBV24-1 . TGTGCCACCAGTGCTTCGGGGGCAGCTGGAAACACCATATATTTT CATSASGAAGNTIYF
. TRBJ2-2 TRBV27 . TGTGCCAGCAGCCCGACAGACACCACCGGGGAGCTGTTTTTT CASSPTDTTGELFF
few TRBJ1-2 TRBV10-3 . TGTGCCATCAGTGGAGTGACAGCGGCCGGCTACACCTTC CAISGVTAAGYTF
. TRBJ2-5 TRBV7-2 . TGTGCCAGCACCAAACCACAAACCGAGACCCAGTACTTC CASTKPQTETQYF
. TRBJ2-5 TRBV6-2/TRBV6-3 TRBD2 TGTGCCAGCAGCCACGATGGAGCGGGACAAGAGACCCAGTACTTC CASSHDGAGQETQYF
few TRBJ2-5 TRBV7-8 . TGTGCCAGCAGCTTAGTATCGCTAATGCAGTTGGGAATGATAGAGACCCAGTACTTC CASSLVSLMQLGMIETQYF
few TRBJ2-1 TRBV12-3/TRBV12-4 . TGTGCCAGCAGTTTAAGGAAGGGAAACAATGAGCAGTTCTTC CASSLRKGNNEQFF
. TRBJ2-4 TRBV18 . TGTGCCAGCTCACCACAACACTCGAGGGGGGCCAAAAACATTCAGTACTTC CASSPQHSRGAKNIQYF
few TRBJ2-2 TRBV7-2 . TGTGCCAGCAGCCACGGACCCCCGGGGACCGGGGAGCTGTTTTTT CASSHGPPGTGELFF
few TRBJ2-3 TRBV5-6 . TGTGCCAGCAGCTGGATTGCAGGGGACCCTAGCACAGATACGCAGTATTTT CASSWIAGDPSTDTQYF
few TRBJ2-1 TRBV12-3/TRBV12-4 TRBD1 TGTGCCAGCAGTACCGGGACAGGCTACAATGAGCAGTTCTTC CASSTGTGYNEQFF
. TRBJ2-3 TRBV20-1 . TGCAGTGCTCAGGGGACGGGGGGTACAGATACGCAGTATTTT CSAQGTGGTDTQYF
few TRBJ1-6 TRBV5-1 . TGCGCCAGCAGCTTGGATAGACAAGATTCACCCCTCCACTTT CASSLDRQDSPLHF
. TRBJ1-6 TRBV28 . TGTGCCAGCAACCCAAGACAGGCTATCTATTCACCCCTCCACTTT CASNPRQAIYSPLHF
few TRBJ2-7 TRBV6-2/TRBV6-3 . TGTGCCAGCAGTTACCTTACACACGAGCAGTACTTC CASSYLTHEQYF
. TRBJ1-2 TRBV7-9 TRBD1 TGTGCCAGCAGCCGCGAGGGACAGAGCCAGGGGAACTATGGCTACACCTTC CASSREGQSQGNYGYTF
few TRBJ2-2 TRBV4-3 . TGCGCCAGCAGCCAAGATGCGGCCTACGGGGAGCTGTTTTTT CASSQDAAYGELFF
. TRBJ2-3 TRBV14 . TGTGCCAGCAGCCAGACTTTCCCCGAGGAAGATACGCAGTATTTT CASSQTFPEEDTQYF
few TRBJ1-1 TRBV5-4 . TGTGCCAGCAAGGCGCAAGACAACCGTGAAGCTTTCTTT CASKAQDNREAFF